Each of the 7 T cell receptor beta chains below was sequenced from the same sample in a study of blood T cell repertoires in COVID-19. Sequencing was performed with immunoSEQ multiplex PCR; in TCRdb, only in-frame clones are kept and a portion is missing. The sample includes about 320,000 clones, about 85% of them seen just once. Source material: PBMCs or T cells enriched from blood (not recorded which). The receptor source for this set is a woman aged 25-40 years who had recovered from COVID-19.

This clone was found once. This chain links TRBV30 with TRBJ2-3; maybe TRBD2 (5 bases). This CDR3 spans 12 amino acids. Germline lookup yields CDR1 GTSNPN and CDR2 SVGIG (reference sequence). The V and J ends lost 4 bases and 3 bases respectively, with 8 bases between them. In nucleotides, the CDR3 is TGTGCCTGGAAGGACTTGACAGATACGCAGTATTTT. Amino acid sequence: CAWKDLTDTQYF.

V usage is TRBV18 and J usage is TRBJ1-1; D gene unclear. Trimming took 2 bases from V and 3 from J, leaving 10 bases between them. The CDR3 has 14 residues. CDR1 KGHSH and CDR2 LQKENI come from the germline V gene. The CDR3 sequence: CASSPSRIDTEAFF. DNA of the CDR3: TGTGCCAGCTCACCAAGCAGGATCGACACTGAAGCTTTCTTT.

This chain connects TRBV5-1 to TRBJ1-1, with D possibly TRBD1 on 6 matching bases. CDR3 length: 16 residues. Trimming took off 0 bases at V and 0 bases at J, with 12 bases between the two ends. Germline lookup yields CDR1 SGHRS and CDR2 YFSETQ. CDR3 sequence reads: CASSLGRGNMNTEAFF. Written as DNA, the CDR3 is TGCGCCAGCAGCTTGGGCAGGGGTAATATGAACACTGAAGCTTTCTTT.

The chain has TRBV7-8 and TRBJ2-7; 11 positions match TRBD2. Per germline, CDR1 SGHVS and CDR2 FQNEAQ. V lost 5 bases to trimming and J lost 5 bases; unmatched junction nucleotides: 11. The CDR3 loop spans 16 amino acids. The CDR3, as DNA: TGTGCCAGCAGCCCGCTTAGCGGGGGGGCTCGGAACGAGCAGTACTTC. This sequence encodes CASSPLSGGARNEQYF.

Only one count was recorded for this clone. V is TRBV10-3 and J is TRBJ1-2; TRBD1 matches at 12 bases. V shed 4 bases and J 5 bases; nucleotides not matched to a gene: 8. CDR1 is ENHRY, CDR2 SYGVKD, per germline. CDR3 length: 16 amino acids. CDR3 in amino acids: CAISGSGQGASYGYTF. The CDR3, as DNA: TGTGCCATCAGTGGCTCGGGACAGGGGGCGAGTTATGGCTACACCTTC.

The chain is built from TRBV2 and TRBJ1-2, with D possibly matching TRBD1 (5 bases). CDR3 size: 14 residues. Germline V gives CDR1 SNHLY, CDR2 FYNNEI. Deletions cut 2 bases from V and 7 bases from J, with 14 bases between. The CDR3 is CASSESGIGCGYTF. Here the CDR3 DNA reads TGTGCCAGCAGTGAATCAGGGATTGGCTGTGGCTACACCTTC.

This clone was counted between two and nine times. The V call is TRBV7-2, the J call TRBJ2-5; no reliable D call. The V and J ends lost 5 bases and 0 bases respectively, with 13 bases between them. The length of the CDR3 is 15 residues. CDR1 is SGHTA and CDR2 is FQGNSA in the germline V gene. Here the CDR3 reads CASSPAVTDQETQYF. CDR3 bases: TGTGCCAGCAGCCCCGCGGTGACGGACCAAGAGACCCAGTACTTC.